This TCR beta chain was recovered during a study of response to subunit inactivated influenza vaccine. V was pared by 7 bases and J by 5 bases, with 14 bases between. Germline-derived CDR1 and CDR2 are ENHRY and SYGVKD. This CDR3 has 13 residues. Study-level findings and limits: Authors proposed each seasonal influenza vaccination draws in few new T cells.

About this clonotype: Its specificity is not known.

In TCRdb, the RT-PCR reads were re-called with MiXCR into one record per CDR3 protein. The top ten clones hold 10% to 15% of a sample with about 480,000 distinct CDR3 sequences, around 9.9% of them seen once. The receptor's source is a man aged 45-65 years who received an inactivated influenza vaccine. This chain links TRBV10-3 with TRBJ2-5; D uncertain. The sequencing used PBMCs from blood, collected 45 days after vaccination. The CDR3 region is CAIKAADGETQYF. DNA of the CDR3: TGTGCCATCAAGGCGGCCGATGGGGAGACCCAGTACTTC.